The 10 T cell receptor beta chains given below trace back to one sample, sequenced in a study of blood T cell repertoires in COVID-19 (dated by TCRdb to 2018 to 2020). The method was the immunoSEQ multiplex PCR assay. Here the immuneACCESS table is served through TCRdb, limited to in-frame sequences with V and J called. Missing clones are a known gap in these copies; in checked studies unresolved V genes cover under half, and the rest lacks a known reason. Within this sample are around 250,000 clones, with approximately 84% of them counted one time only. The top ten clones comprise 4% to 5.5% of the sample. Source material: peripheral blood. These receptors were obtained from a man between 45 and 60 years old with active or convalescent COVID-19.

CDR3 sequence: CAAQGGELFF. The CDR3 region has the DNA TGCGCTGCCCAGGGAGGGGAGCTGTTTTTT. V and J are TRBV23-1 and TRBJ2-2; D possibly corresponds to TRBD1 (5 bases). TRBV23-1 is an open reading frame whose function is uncertain. CDR3 length: 10 amino acids.

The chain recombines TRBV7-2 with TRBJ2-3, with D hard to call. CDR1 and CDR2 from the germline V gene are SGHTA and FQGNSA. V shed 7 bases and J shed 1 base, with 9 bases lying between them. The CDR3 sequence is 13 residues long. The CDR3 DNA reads TGTGCCAGCACCCTCCCTGGCACAGATACGCAGTATTTT. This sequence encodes CASTLPGTDTQYF.

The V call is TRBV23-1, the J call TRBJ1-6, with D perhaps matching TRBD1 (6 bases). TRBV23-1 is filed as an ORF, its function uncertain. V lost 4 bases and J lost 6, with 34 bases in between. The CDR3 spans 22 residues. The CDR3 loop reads CASSPASSGTLSLATVNSPLHF. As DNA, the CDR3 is TGCGCCAGCAGTCCAGCGAGTTCCGGGACATTGAGCCTCGCGACCGTTAATTCACCCCTCCACTTT.

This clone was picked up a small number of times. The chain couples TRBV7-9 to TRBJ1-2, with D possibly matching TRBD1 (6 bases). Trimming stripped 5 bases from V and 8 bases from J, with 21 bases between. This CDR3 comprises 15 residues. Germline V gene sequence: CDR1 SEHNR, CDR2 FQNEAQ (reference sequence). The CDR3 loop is CASSPPQTQGAGYTF. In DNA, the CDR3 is TGTGCCAGCAGCCCGCCGCAAACACAGGGAGCGGGCTACACCTTC.

In DNA form, the CDR3 reads TGCGCCAGCAGCGGGGCAGGAGGGTATTACGGCTACACCTTC. Translated: CASSGAGGYYGYTF. The rearrangement uses TRBV5-1 and TRBJ1-2; D possibly corresponds to TRBD1 (5 bases). CDR1 is SGHRS, CDR2 YFSETQ, per germline. This CDR3 contains 14 residues. V was shortened by 4 bases and J by 8 bases, with 18 bases between the two germline ends.

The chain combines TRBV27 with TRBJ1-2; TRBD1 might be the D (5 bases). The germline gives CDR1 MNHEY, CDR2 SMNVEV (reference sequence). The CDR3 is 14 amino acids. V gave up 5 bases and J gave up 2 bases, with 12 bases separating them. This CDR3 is CASSLGAGNYGYTF. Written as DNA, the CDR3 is TGTGCCAGCAGTCTAGGGGCGGGAAACTATGGCTACACCTTC.

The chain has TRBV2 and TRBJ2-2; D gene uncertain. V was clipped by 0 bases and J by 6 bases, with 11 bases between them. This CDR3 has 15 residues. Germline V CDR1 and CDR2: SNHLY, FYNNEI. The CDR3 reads CASSEASPLAGELFF. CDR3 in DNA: TGTGCCAGCAGTGAAGCTAGCCCCTTAGCCGGGGAGCTGTTTTTT.

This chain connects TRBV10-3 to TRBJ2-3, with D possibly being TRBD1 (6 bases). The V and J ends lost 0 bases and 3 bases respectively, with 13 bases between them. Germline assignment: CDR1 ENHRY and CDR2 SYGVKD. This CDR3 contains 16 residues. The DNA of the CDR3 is TGTGCCATCAGTGAGTCGCAGGGGTTGGGTACAGATACGCAGTATTTT. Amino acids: CAISESQGLGTDTQYF.

The CDR3: CASTTGTGGYNEQFF. Written as DNA, the CDR3 is TGTGCCTCTACCACAGGGACAGGGGGCTACAATGAGCAGTTCTTC. J is TRBJ2-1 and V is TRBV30; 11 bases fit TRBD1. Trimming cost V 7 bases and J 3 bases; bases outside gene matches: 8. Germline V gene lookup returns CDR1 GTSNPN and CDR2 SVGIG (reference sequence). This CDR3 has 15 residues.

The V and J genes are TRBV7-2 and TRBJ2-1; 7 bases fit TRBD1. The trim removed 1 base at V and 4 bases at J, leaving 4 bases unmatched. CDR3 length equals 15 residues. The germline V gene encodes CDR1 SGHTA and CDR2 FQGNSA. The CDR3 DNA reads TGTGCCAGCAGCTTAGTCCAGGGGGAATACAATGAGCAGTTCTTC. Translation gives CASSLVQGEYNEQFF.